This TCR beta chain was documented in a study of shared clonotypes between healthy human individuals. Study-level points and caveats: Relative to memory subsets, naive subsets generally showed larger estimated richness.

At a deep level, the assay was run. TCRdb's copy holds only in-frame clones and misses some; the assay was immunoSEQ multiplex PCR. The sample gives a few hundred thousand clones, roughly 70% of which show up once; 10% is in the top ten. CD4+ cells underwent separation, giving CD45RA+ naive and CD45RA-negative memory subsets. This clone was seen a handful of times. No antigen is known for it. The sequenced sample was memory CD4+ T cells sorted from blood. Indicated subset: CD45RA-negative fraction. The receptor was derived from a man aged 30 to 45 in good health.

The CDR3 region is CASGRTGLYEQFF. CDR3 nucleotide sequence: TGTGCCAGCGGCCGGACAGGGCTCTATGAGCAGTTCTTC. The chain recombines TRBV27 with TRBJ2-1; 8 positions agree with TRBD1. CDR1 MNHEY and CDR2 SMNVEV come from the germline V gene (reference sequence). The CDR3 runs to 13 residues. The trim removed 8 bases at V and 8 bases at J, leaving 8 bases unmatched.